This T cell receptor beta chain was obtained from a study of T cell responses to AZD1222 COVID-19 vaccine. The CDR3 loop spans 12 amino acids. V lost 4 bases and J lost 1, with 4 bases in between. CDR1 and CDR2 from the germline V gene are WNHNN and SYGVQD (reference sequence). Produced via immunoSEQ multiplex PCR; TCRdb's table is partial and in-frame only. The sample yields some 160,000 clones, 80% to 95% seen once. The sequence was collected from an adult in good health. The sample was peripheral blood, taken on day 0 of AZD1222 vaccination. The chain combines TRBV10-1 with TRBJ2-5; no firm D call. CDR3 DNA sequence: TGCGCCAGCAGTGCGGGCCAAGAGACCCAGTACTTC. As protein: CASSAGQETQYF.